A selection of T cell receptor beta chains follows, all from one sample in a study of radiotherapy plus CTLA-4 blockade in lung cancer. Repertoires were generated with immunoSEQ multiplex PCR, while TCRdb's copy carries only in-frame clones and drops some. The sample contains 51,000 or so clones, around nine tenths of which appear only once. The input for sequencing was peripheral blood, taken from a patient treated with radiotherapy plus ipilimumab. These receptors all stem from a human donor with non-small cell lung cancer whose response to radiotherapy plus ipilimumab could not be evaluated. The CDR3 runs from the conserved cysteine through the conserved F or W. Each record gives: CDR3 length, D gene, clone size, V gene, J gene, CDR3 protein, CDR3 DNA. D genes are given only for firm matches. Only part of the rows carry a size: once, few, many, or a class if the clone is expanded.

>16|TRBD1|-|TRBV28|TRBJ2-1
CASRQVGQEPYNEQFF
TGTGCCAGCAGACAGGTGGGACAGGAGCCCTACAATGAGCAGTTCTTC
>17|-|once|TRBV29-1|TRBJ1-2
CSVEQSRGTAHNYGYTF
TGCAGCGTTGAACAAAGTCGGGGGACGGCTCATAACTATGGCTACACCTTC
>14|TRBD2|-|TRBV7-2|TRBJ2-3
CASSLGLAEDTQYF
TGTGCCAGCAGCTTGGGACTAGCGGAAGATACGCAGTATTTT
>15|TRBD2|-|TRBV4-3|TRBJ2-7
CASSQVIREGYEQYF
TGCGCCAGCAGCCAAGTGATCCGGGAGGGGTACGAGCAGTACTTC
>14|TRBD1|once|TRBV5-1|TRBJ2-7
CASSLRGPDYEQYF
TGCGCCAGCAGCTTGAGGGGGCCAGACTACGAGCAGTACTTC
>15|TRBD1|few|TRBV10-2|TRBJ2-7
CASRDDRGVLYEQYF
TGCGCCAGCAGAGACGACAGGGGAGTTTTATACGAGCAGTACTTC
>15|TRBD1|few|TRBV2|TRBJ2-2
CASRTVDRVTGELFF
TGTGCCAGCAGGACTGTAGACAGGGTCACCGGGGAGCTGTTTTTT
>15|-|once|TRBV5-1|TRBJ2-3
CASSLAEKLTDTQYF
TGCGCCAGCAGCTTGGCCGAGAAACTCACAGATACGCAGTATTTT
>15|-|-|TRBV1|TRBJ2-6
CTSSNEQSRANVLTF
TGCACCAGCAGCAATGAACAAAGTCGGGCCAACGTCCTGACTTTC
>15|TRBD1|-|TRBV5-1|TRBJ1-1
CASSSTIGQDTEAFF
TGCGCCAGCAGCTCGACAATCGGACAGGACACTGAAGCTTTCTTT
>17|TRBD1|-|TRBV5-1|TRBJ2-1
CASSPTPRTGGLDEQFF
TGCGCCAGCAGCCCAACCCCTCGGACAGGGGGTTTGGATGAGCAGTTCTTC
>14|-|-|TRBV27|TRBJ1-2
CASSLRVDNYGYTF
TGTGCCAGCAGTTTACGGGTGGATAACTATGGCTACACCTTC
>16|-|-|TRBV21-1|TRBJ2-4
CASTLSGPPAKNIQYF
TGTGCCAGCACCCTAAGCGGGCCCCCGGCCAAAAACATTCAGTACTTC
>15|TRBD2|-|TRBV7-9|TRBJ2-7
CASSLISGRAYEQYF
TGTGCCAGCAGCTTAATTAGCGGGAGGGCTTACGAGCAGTACTTC
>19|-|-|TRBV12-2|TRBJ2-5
CASRLRLHENTSSQETQYF
TGTGCAAGTCGCTTACGTCTTCACGAAAACACTAGCAGCCAAGAGACCCAGTACTTC
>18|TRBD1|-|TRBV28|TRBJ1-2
CASSRRQGANSANYGYTF
TGTGCCAGCAGCCGTCGACAGGGGGCGAATTCAGCTAACTATGGCTACACCTTC
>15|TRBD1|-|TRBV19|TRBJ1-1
CASSNTGVRNTEAFF
TGTGCCAGTAGTAATACAGGGGTGAGGAACACTGAAGCTTTCTTT
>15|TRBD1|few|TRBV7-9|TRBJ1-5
CASSSTGGADQPQHF
TGTGCCAGCAGCTCAACAGGGGGCGCGGATCAGCCCCAGCATTTT
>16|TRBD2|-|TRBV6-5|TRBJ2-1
CASSYFSGGADNEQFF
TGTGCCAGCAGTTATTTTAGCGGGGGGGCGGACAATGAGCAGTTCTTC
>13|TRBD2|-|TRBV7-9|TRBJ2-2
CASVGRGTGELFF
TGTGCCAGCGTCGGGAGGGGCACCGGGGAGCTGTTTTTT
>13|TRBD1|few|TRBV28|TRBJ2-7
CASSLGTGPEQYF
TGTGCCAGCAGTTTAGGGACAGGACCCGAGCAGTACTTC
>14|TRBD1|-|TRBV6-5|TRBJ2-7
CASSNRQGRTEQYF
TGTGCCAGCAGTAACCGACAGGGACGGACCGAGCAGTACTTC
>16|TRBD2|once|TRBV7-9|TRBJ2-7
CASSLTGTSGDYEQYF
TGTGCCAGCAGTCTAACCGGGACTAGCGGGGACTACGAGCAGTACTTC
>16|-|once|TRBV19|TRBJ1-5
CASSIGGGNSNQPQHF
TGTGCCAGTAGTATAGGTGGAGGTAATAGCAATCAGCCCCAGCATTTT
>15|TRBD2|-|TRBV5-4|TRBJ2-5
CASSWGLAGGGTQYF
TGTGCCAGCAGCTGGGGACTAGCGGGGGGAGGGACCCAGTACTTC
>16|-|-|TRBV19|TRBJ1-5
CASSIRTGSSNQPQHF
TGTGCCAGTAGTATCCGAACAGGGTCTAGCAATCAGCCCCAGCATTTT
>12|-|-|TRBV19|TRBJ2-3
CASSISGDTQYF
TGTGCCAGTAGTATCAGCGGAGATACGCAGTATTTT
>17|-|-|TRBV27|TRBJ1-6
CASSQELGGSYNSPLHF
TGTGCCAGTTCACAGGAGTTAGGTGGCTCCTATAATTCACCCCTCCACTTT
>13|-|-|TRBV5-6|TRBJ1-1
CASSFSGALEAFF
TGTGCCAGCAGCTTTTCAGGTGCCCTAGAAGCTTTCTTT
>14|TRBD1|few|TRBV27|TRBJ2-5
CASSLTDRGETQYF
TGTGCCAGCAGTTTGACCGACAGGGGAGAGACCCAGTACTTC
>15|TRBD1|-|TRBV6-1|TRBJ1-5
CASRSTGGAGQPQHF
TGTGCCAGCAGATCTACAGGGGGCGCAGGACAGCCCCAGCATTTT
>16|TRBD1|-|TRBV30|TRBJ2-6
CAWSAGTDSGANVLTF
TGTGCCTGGAGTGCCGGGACAGACTCTGGGGCCAACGTCCTGACTTTC
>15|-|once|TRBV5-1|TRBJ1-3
CASSFQGTSGNTIYF
TGCGCCAGCAGCTTCCAGGGTACCTCTGGAAACACCATATATTTT